The 18 T cell receptor beta chains below all came from one sample that was sequenced in a study of human thymus T cells. Profiling relied on immunoSEQ multiplex PCR, and the TCRdb table lists in-frame clones only, not all of them. In the table there are around 44,000 clones, 85% to 95% of which are singletons. Sequencing was carried out using blood. Receptors originate from a boy under two years old with a congenital heart defect but otherwise immunologically healthy.

J is TRBJ2-7 and V is TRBV7-2; 9 bases fit TRBD2. The CDR3 contains 14 residues. The trim removed 1 base at V and 7 bases at J, leaving 5 bases unmatched. Germline CDR1 is SGHTA and CDR2 is FQGNSA. CDR3 DNA: TGTGCCAGCAGCTTAGAGATGCGGGGGGGGGAGCAGTACTTC. It codes for CASSLEMRGGEQYF.

The rearrangement uses TRBV23-1 and TRBJ2-1; D may be TRBD1 (6 bases). TRBV23-1 has ORF status, its function being uncertain. There are 13 residues in the CDR3. Trimming shortened V by 4 bases and J by 7 bases, and 11 bases separated the two germline ends. CDR3 nucleotide sequence: TGCGCCAGCAGTCGGCGACAGGTAAATGAGCAGTTCTTC. It encodes CASSRRQVNEQFF.

V and J are TRBV14 and TRBJ2-3; possible D gene TRBD1, 6 bases. There are 13 residues in the CDR3. Trimming stripped 4 bases from V and 5 bases from J, with 10 bases between. CDR1 is SGHDN and CDR2 is FVKESK in the germline V gene. This CDR3 is CASSLAGVDTQYF. CDR3 in DNA: TGTGCCAGCAGCCTCGCAGGGGTAGATACGCAGTATTTT.

The CDR3 DNA reads TGTGCCAGCGCAGGGTTGAACTATGGCTACACCTTC. Protein product: CASAGLNYGYTF. The gene calls are TRBV28 and TRBJ1-2, with D maybe TRBD1 (5 bases). V was trimmed by 8 bases and J by 2 bases, leaving 9 bases between them. This CDR3 region has 12 residues. Germline CDR1 MDHEN, CDR2 SYDVKM.

This rearrangement joins TRBV4-3 to TRBJ1-2; 8 bases fit TRBD1. Per germline, CDR1 LGHNA and CDR2 YSLEER. The CDR3 length is 17 residues. J lost 8 bases, V lost 0 bases, and 14 bases had no gene match. The CDR3 nucleotides are TGCGCCAGCAGCCAAGATAGTTGGGACAGGTGGGGGAGGGGCTACACCTTC. The encoded protein is CASSQDSWDRWGRGYTF.

The CDR3 nucleotides are TGTGCCAGCGGACAGGGAGTACCAGATACGCAGTATTTT. It is translated as CASGQGVPDTQYF. This chain links TRBV7-2 with TRBJ2-3; 8 nucleotides agree with TRBD1. CDR3 size: 13 residues. The V gene's germline CDR1 is SGHTA and CDR2 FQGNSA. J gave up 4 bases and V 8 bases, and 5 bases lay outside the gene matches.

The count of this clone is one. CDR3 DNA: TGTGCCAGCAGCCTTAGAGCCGGGACAGGGCGGTACGAGCAGTACTTC. This translates into CASSLRAGTGRYEQYF. This chain joins TRBV6-6 and TRBJ2-7; 9 bases align to TRBD1. CDR1 and CDR2 from the germline V gene are MNHNY and SVGAGI (reference sequence). This CDR3 is 16 amino acids long. The junction had 13 bases not matched to a gene; V was cut back by 6 bases and J by 4 bases.

The chain joins TRBV10-1 to TRBJ2-3; a possible D gene is TRBD1 (6 bases). CDR3 size: 15 residues. V was shortened by 3 bases and J by 2 bases, with 12 bases between the two germline ends. The germline CDR1 and CDR2 sequences are WNHNN and SYGVQD (reference sequence). The CDR3 DNA reads as TGCGCCAGCAGTGATGATTGGGGGCTCACAGATACGCAGTATTTT. It encodes CASSDDWGLTDTQYF.

This sequence joins TRBV9 and TRBJ1-1; D is unclear. Germline V lookup: CDR1 SGDLS, CDR2 YYNGEE. V shed 4 bases and J shed 6 bases, with 16 bases lying between them. The length of the CDR3 is 14 residues. The CDR3 sequence: CASSPLGTPPEAFF. The CDR3 nucleotides read TGTGCCAGCAGCCCCCTAGGCACCCCCCCTGAAGCTTTCTTT. Together with reference TRBV9 and TRBJ1-1, the CDR3 gives the full variable domain: DSGVTQTPKHLITATGQRVTLRCSPRSGDLSVYWYQQSLDQGLQFLIQYYNGEERAKGNILERFSAQQFPDLHSELNLSSLELGDSALYFCASSPLGTPPEAFFGQGTRLTVV.

Concerning this clone: Different DNA sequences within this sample yield the same CDR3. The chain is built from TRBV4-3 and TRBJ1-2; maybe TRBD1 (5 bases). Germline V CDR1 and CDR2: LGHNA, YSLEER. V dropped 0 bases and J dropped 5 bases, with 13 bases sitting between them. The CDR3 runs 15 residues. CDR3 coding DNA: TGCGCCAGCAGCCAAGATCAGCGGGGCGCTTATGGCTACACCTTC. Its translation: CASSQDQRGAYGYTF.

This sequence joins TRBV5-1 and TRBJ2-7, with D unresolved. The CDR3 spans 15 residues. The germline V gene encodes CDR1 SGHRS and CDR2 YFSETQ. With 1 base removed from V and 0 bases from J, the gap between germline ends came to 11 bases. The CDR3 sequence is CASSLLAGSSYEQYF. For the CDR3, the DNA is TGCGCCAGCAGCTTGTTGGCCGGTAGCTCCTACGAGCAGTACTTC. Full variable domain (outside the CDR3, taken from reference TRBV5-1 and TRBJ2-7): KAGVTQTPRYLIKTRGQQVTLSCSPISGHRSVSWYQQTPGQGLQFLFEYFSETQRNKGNFPGRFSGRQFSNSRSEMNVSTLELGDSALYLCASSLLAGSSYEQYFGPGTRLTVT.

The chain carries TRBV19 and TRBJ2-7; 10 positions agree with TRBD1. The V segment lost 5 bases and the J segment 2 bases; nucleotides outside the gene matches: 3. This CDR3 is 14 amino acids long. Looked up from germline, CDR1 is LNHDA and CDR2 is SQIVND (reference sequence). DNA of the CDR3: TGTGCCAGTAGTGTCGGACAGGGGGCCTACGAGCAGTACTTC. Translation gives CASSVGQGAYEQYF.

The rearrangement links TRBV28 to TRBJ1-4; unclear D gene. This CDR3 has 15 residues. Trimming cost V 8 bases and J 0 bases, with 13 bases left between them. Looked up from germline, CDR1 is MDHEN and CDR2 is SYDVKM. The CDR3 nucleotides read TGTGCCAGCGTTTCCCCGACCCCAACTAATGAAAAACTGTTTTTT. Translation: CASVSPTPTNEKLFF.

V usage is TRBV6-5 and J usage is TRBJ1-4; D gene ambiguous. The CDR3 consists of 15 residues. CDR1 is MNHEY and CDR2 is SVGAGI in the germline V gene. Trimming cost V 6 bases and J 0 bases, with 11 bases left between them. The CDR3 DNA follows: TGTGCCAGCAGACCAGTGACTCCAACTAATGAAAAACTGTTTTTT. Translation gives CASRPVTPTNEKLFF.

The V call is TRBV4-1, the J call TRBJ1-2; D perhaps matches TRBD1 (5 bases). CDR1 and CDR2 (germline): MGHRA, YSYEKL. Deletions cut 0 bases from V and 2 bases from J, with 16 bases between. There are 17 residues in the CDR3. Here the CDR3 DNA reads TGCGCCAGCAGCCAAGATAGCCCCCTGGGGCGGAACTATGGCTACACCTTC. Translating it yields CASSQDSPLGRNYGYTF.

In this sample, this clone turned up once. The chain recombines TRBV2 with TRBJ1-6; no reliable D call. The CDR3 totals 13 residues. Germline V gives CDR1 SNHLY, CDR2 FYNNEI. V lost 9 bases, J lost 0 bases, and 6 bases lay in between. The CDR3 nucleotides are TGTGCCAGTTGTAGCTCCTATAATTCACCCCTCCACTTT. It translates to CASCSSYNSPLHF.

The gene calls are TRBV5-4 and TRBJ2-7, with TRBD1 matching over 7 bases. The V segment lost 4 bases and the J segment 7 bases; nucleotides outside the gene matches: 14. The CDR3 is 15 residues long. CDR1 and CDR2 (germline): SGHNT, YYREEE (reference sequence). As DNA, the CDR3 is TGTGCCAGCAGCCGCGGACAGGCCCAAGTTCGGGAGCAGTACTTC. Translated, it gives CASSRGQAQVREQYF.

This rearrangement joins TRBV5-1 to TRBJ2-3, with 13 nucleotides matching TRBD2. After removal of 1 base from V and 2 bases from J, the junction contained 1 base not matched to a gene. Germline assignment: CDR1 SGHRS and CDR2 YFSETQ. The CDR3 sequence is 16 residues long. The CDR3 sequence: CASSLTSGGATDTQYF. The DNA of the CDR3 is TGCGCCAGCAGCTTGACTAGCGGGGGGGCCACAGATACGCAGTATTTT.